A single sample is the source of the 29 T cell receptor beta chains below, sequenced in a study of blood T cell repertoires in COVID-19 (dated by TCRdb to about 2020). Libraries were made using the immunoSEQ multiplex PCR assay. The table was pulled from immuneACCESS by TCRdb, which kept in-frame rearrangements only. Such tables lose some clones; where checked, under half of the loss comes from unresolved V genes, and the rest has no known cause. Here the sample has about 130,000 clones; roughly 80% occur a single time. Around 10% of the sample is held by the ten biggest clonotypes. The sample comprised PBMCs or T cells enriched from blood (not recorded which). These receptors were obtained from a man in his fifties or sixties who had recovered from COVID-19.

The V and J genes are TRBV9 and TRBJ1-1, with TRBD1 matching 8 bases. This CDR3 is built from 15 residues. V shed 4 bases, J shed 4 bases, and the junction held 9 bases outside the gene matches. The germline CDR1 and CDR2 sequences are SGDLS and YYNGEE. The CDR3 spells CASSPRQGFSTEAFF. As DNA, the CDR3 is TGTGCCAGCAGCCCCCGACAGGGGTTTAGCACTGAAGCTTTCTTT. Based on the CDR3 plus reference TRBV9 and TRBJ1-1, the full variable domain is DSGVTQTPKHLITATGQRVTLRCSPRSGDLSVYWYQQSLDQGLQFLIQYYNGEERAKGNILERFSAQQFPDLHSELNLSSLELGDSALYFCASSPRQGFSTEAFFGQGTRLTVV.

In its sample, this clone was seen a few times. V gene TRBV7-8 combines with J gene TRBJ1-2; D uncertain. V was shortened by 5 bases and J by 8 bases, with 18 bases between the two germline ends. The V gene's germline CDR1 is SGHVS and CDR2 FQNEAQ. CDR3 size: 14 residues. The CDR3 loop reads CASSTRLNEGGYTF. CDR3 sequence (DNA): TGTGCCAGCAGCACCAGACTGAACGAGGGAGGCTACACCTTC.

DNA of the CDR3: TGTGCCACCAGCGCGCGGGACAGGGTGACAGGCTACACCTTC. It yields the protein CATSARDRVTGYTF. The gene calls are TRBV15 and TRBJ1-2; the match to TRBD1 covers 9 bases. The CDR3 runs to 14 residues. V was clipped by 5 bases and J by 8 bases; unmatched bases: 9. Looked up from germline, CDR1 is LNHNV and CDR2 is YYDKDF (reference sequence). The variable domain in full, with the rest retrieved from reference TRBV15 and TRBJ1-2, is DAMVIQNPRYQVTQFGKPVTLSCSQTLNHNVMYWYQQKSSQAPKLLFHYYDKDFNNEADTPDNFQSRRPNTSFCFLDIRSPGLGDTAMYLCATSARDRVTGYTFGSGTRLTVV.

This clone appeared a single time. The J gene is TRBJ2-2, the V gene TRBV19; 12 nucleotides line up with TRBD2. V was clipped by 5 bases and J by 3 bases; unmatched bases: 7. CDR3 length: 17 residues. CDR1 is LNHDA, CDR2 SQIVND, per germline (reference sequence). The CDR3 reads CASSPRLAGAHTGELFF. DNA of the CDR3: TGTGCCAGTAGTCCCCGACTAGCGGGGGCCCACACCGGGGAGCTGTTTTTT.

The rearrangement uses TRBV18 and TRBJ1-2; 8 bases agree with TRBD1. Unmatched junction bases numbered 6, after V lost 0 bases and J lost 6 bases. The CDR3 sequence is 15 residues long. Germline V gene data show CDR1 as KGHSH and CDR2 as LQKENI. This chain's CDR3 is CASSPPGRGLHGYTF. CDR3 sequence (DNA): TGTGCCAGCTCACCACCCGGCAGGGGGCTGCATGGCTACACCTTC.

The chain carries TRBV9 and TRBJ1-2; D unclear. The CDR3 runs 15 residues. Trimming removed 2 bases at V and 0 bases at J, with 11 bases between. Looked up from germline, CDR1 is SGDLS and CDR2 is YYNGEE. The CDR3 DNA reads TGTGCCAGCAGCGTGGGAGGGCGGCCTAACTATGGCTACACCTTC. Protein: CASSVGGRPNYGYTF.

The chain carries TRBV28 and TRBJ1-5; 8 nucleotides line up with TRBD1. V was clipped by 2 bases and J by 6 bases; unmatched bases: 6. The CDR3 spans 15 residues. CDR1 is MDHEN, CDR2 SYDVKM, per germline. In nucleotides, the CDR3 is TGTGCCAGCAGTTTACGCTCAGGGGGCCCTCAGCCCCAGCATTTT. This gives the protein CASSLRSGGPQPQHF.

The chain links TRBV9 to TRBJ2-3; TRBD1 might be the D (5 bases). The CDR3 is 14 amino acids. V lost 5 bases and J lost 2, with 12 bases in between. The germline CDR1 and CDR2 sequences are SGDLS and YYNGEE. The CDR3 nucleotides read TGTGCCAGCAGTCAAGGGGTAATCACAGATACGCAGTATTTT. Amino acid sequence: CASSQGVITDTQYF.

This chain uses TRBV6-5 with TRBJ1-4, with TRBD1 identical over 7 bases. CDR3 length: 15 amino acids. Germline CDR1 reads MNHEY; CDR2 reads SVGAGI. V gave up 2 bases and J gave up 7 bases; unmatched junction bases: 7. The CDR3 coding sequence is TGTGCCAGCAGTTACGTAGGGGGCGCGGGTGAAAAACTGTTTTTT. This encodes CASSYVGGAGEKLFF.

This chain connects TRBV10-1 to TRBJ1-2, with 7 bases that match TRBD1. The trim removed 3 bases at V and 7 bases at J, leaving 5 bases unmatched. In germline, CDR1 is WNHNN, CDR2 SYGVQD (reference sequence). The CDR3 totals 13 residues. For the CDR3, the DNA is TGCGCCAGCAGTGAAGACAGGGCAGGTGGCTACACCTTC. Protein: CASSEDRAGGYTF.

This clone was observed a few times. This sequence joins TRBV7-2 and TRBJ1-3; D is unclear. Trimming took 1 base from V and 0 from J, leaving 10 bases between them. CDR1 is SGHTA, CDR2 FQGNSA, per germline. This CDR3 is 16 amino acids long. Here the CDR3 reads CASSLVVANSGNTIYF. The CDR3, as DNA: TGTGCCAGCAGCTTAGTAGTTGCCAACTCTGGAAACACCATATATTTT.

J is TRBJ1-5 and V is TRBV28, with D perhaps TRBD1 (5 bases). V lost 7 bases and J 1 base, leaving 14 bases between the germline ends. Per germline, CDR1 MDHEN and CDR2 SYDVKM. The CDR3 is 15 residues long. As DNA, the CDR3 is TGTGCCAGCATGGCCGGGGGTCGGAGCAATCAGCCCCAGCATTTT. Its translation: CASMAGGRSNQPQHF.

This chain connects TRBV9 to TRBJ1-2; 8 nucleotides align to TRBD1. This CDR3 contains 13 residues. Trimming cost V 5 bases and J 4 bases; bases outside gene matches: 4. Germline-derived CDR1 and CDR2 are SGDLS and YYNGEE. CDR3 nucleotide sequence: TGTGCCAGCAGGGACAGGGAACCCTATGGCTACACCTTC. It encodes CASRDREPYGYTF.

The chain is built from TRBV5-1 and TRBJ2-7; 10 bases match TRBD2. The CDR3 runs to 15 residues. The J segment lost 3 bases and the V segment lost 2 bases, leaving 5 bases of the junction unmatched. Germline CDR1 SGHRS, CDR2 YFSETQ. The CDR3 here is CASSFGLAGDYEQYF. CDR3 DNA: TGCGCCAGCAGCTTCGGGCTAGCGGGGGACTACGAGCAGTACTTC.

This clone was seen just once. The chain has TRBV7-9 and TRBJ1-4; TRBD1 matches 10 bases. Per germline, CDR1 SEHNR and CDR2 FQNEAQ (reference sequence). Trimming cost V 0 bases and J 5 bases; bases outside gene matches: 0. This CDR3 has 15 residues. This chain's CDR3 is CASSLAGQGNEKLFF. DNA of the CDR3: TGTGCCAGCAGCTTAGCGGGACAGGGGAATGAAAAACTGTTTTTT.

The chain has TRBV18 and TRBJ1-5; weak D call: TRBD1 (5 bases). The CDR3 has 13 residues. V was clipped by 3 bases and J by 4 bases, with 7 bases between them. The germline V gene encodes CDR1 KGHSH and CDR2 LQKENI. For the CDR3, the DNA is TGTGCCAGCTCACCGGACAAGAATCAGCCCCAGCATTTT. It yields the protein CASSPDKNQPQHF.

The chain combines TRBV7-8 with TRBJ1-5; 7 bases are shared with TRBD1. Germline assignment: CDR1 SGHVS and CDR2 FQNEAQ. J lost 3 bases, V lost 5 bases, and 4 bases had no gene match. The CDR3 length is 14 residues. CDR3 nucleotides: TGTGCCAGCAGCCTGGACAGGATCAATCAGCCCCAGCATTTT. Residues: CASSLDRINQPQHF.

This chain joins TRBV19 and TRBJ1-2; a possible D gene is TRBD1 (6 bases). Germline CDR1 and CDR2: LNHDA and SQIVND (reference sequence). The CDR3 totals 14 residues. V was clipped by 0 bases and J by 8 bases, with 13 bases between them. The CDR3 is CASSIEGAGRGYTF. The DNA of the CDR3 is TGTGCCAGTAGTATAGAGGGGGCAGGGAGAGGCTACACCTTC.

This clone was recorded a few times. The rearrangement joins TRBV30 to TRBJ2-2; the match to TRBD2 covers 9 bases. Germline loops: CDR1 GTSNPN, CDR2 SVGIG (reference sequence). After removal of 5 bases from V and 6 bases from J, the junction contained 10 bases not matched to a gene. This CDR3 spans 15 amino acids. The CDR3 sequence: CAWSTGLAGAGELFF. The DNA for the CDR3 is TGTGCCTGGTCCACGGGACTAGCAGGTGCCGGGGAGCTGTTTTTT.

This chain uses TRBV7-8 with TRBJ1-5; perhaps TRBD1 as D (6 bases). This CDR3 region has 15 residues. V lost 6 bases and J lost 2, with 14 bases in between. Germline-derived CDR1 and CDR2 are SGHVS and FQNEAQ. In nucleotides, the CDR3 is TGTGCCAGCAGACTACAGGGCGTCGGCAATCAGCCCCAGCATTTT. This gives the protein CASRLQGVGNQPQHF.

The genes are TRBV5-6 and TRBJ1-2; D is perhaps TRBD1 (5 bases). V lost 5 bases and J lost 2, with 7 bases in between. CDR1 SGHDT and CDR2 YYEEEE come from the germline V gene. The CDR3 is 12 amino acids. The CDR3: CASSAGNYGYTF. In DNA form, the CDR3 reads TGTGCCAGCAGTGCAGGGAACTATGGCTACACCTTC.

This clone was seen once. This chain links TRBV19 with TRBJ2-7, with a weak D call TRBD1 (6 bases). CDR1 is LNHDA, CDR2 SQIVND, per germline (reference sequence). The CDR3 is 13 amino acids. Trimming stripped 7 bases from V and 0 bases from J, with 10 bases between. The CDR3 sequence is CASTRGDSYEQYF. DNA for the CDR3: TGTGCCAGTACCAGGGGTGACTCCTACGAGCAGTACTTC.

This chain joins TRBV2 and TRBJ1-2, with 9 bases that match TRBD1. The germline gives CDR1 SNHLY, CDR2 FYNNEI. The CDR3 is made up of 14 amino acids. V trimming: 6 bases; J trimming: 8 bases; junction bases outside the gene matches: 10. The CDR3 here is CASRGTGIQGGYTF. The CDR3 nucleotides are TGTGCCAGCAGGGGGACAGGGATTCAAGGAGGCTACACCTTC.

V is TRBV19 and J is TRBJ1-5, with D possibly being TRBD1 (5 bases). The CDR3 has 14 residues. The germline CDR1 and CDR2 sequences are LNHDA and SQIVND (reference sequence). The V end was cut by 8 bases, the J end by 7 bases, with 18 bases between. The CDR3 sequence is CASVETDLMQPQHF. In nucleotides, the CDR3 is TGTGCCAGTGTCGAGACAGACCTAATGCAGCCCCAGCATTTT. The variable domain in full, with the rest retrieved from reference TRBV19 and TRBJ1-5, is DGGITQSPKYLFRKEGQNVTLSCEQNLNHDAMYWYRQDPGQGLRLIYYSQIVNDFQKGDIAEGYSVSREKKESFPLTVTSAQKNPTAFYLCASVETDLMQPQHFGDGTRLSIL.

V usage is TRBV4-3 and J usage is TRBJ2-5, with 10 nucleotides matching TRBD2. This CDR3 spans 18 amino acids. V lost 2 bases to trimming and J lost 4 bases; unmatched junction nucleotides: 13. From germline, CDR1 is LGHNA and CDR2 YSLEER. Here the CDR3 DNA reads TGCGCCAGCAGCCAATCCCTCGCCAATAGCGGGGGGCGAGAGACCCAGTACTTC. Protein: CASSQSLANSGGRETQYF.

This clone showed up just a few times. The rearrangement links TRBV7-2 to TRBJ1-2; 7 bases agree with TRBD1. V was pared by 4 bases and J by 2 bases, with 1 base of the junction left unmatched. The CDR3 is 13 amino acids. In germline, CDR1 is SGHTA, CDR2 FQGNSA. The CDR3 spells CASSWDRNYGYTF. The CDR3 nucleotides read TGTGCCAGCAGCTGGGACAGAAACTATGGCTACACCTTC. Complete variable domain (other parts from reference TRBV7-2 and TRBJ1-2): GAGVSQSPSNKVTEKGKDVELRCDPISGHTALYWYRQSLGQGLEFLIYFQGNSAPDKSGLPSDRFSAERTGGSVSTLTIQRTQQEDSAVYLCASSWDRNYGYTFGSGTRLTVV.

The chain carries TRBV21-1 and TRBJ2-3; the table's D call, TRBD2, has no DNA check behind it. TRBV21-1 is designated a pseudogene. The CDR3 is made up of 20 amino acids. CDR3 sequence: CASSKVPGLAGGLAPDTQYF. CDR3 nucleotides: TGTGCCAGCAGCAAAGTGCCGGGACTAGCGGGGGGCTTAGCCCCAGATACGCAGTATTTT.

The chain uses TRBV7-9 and TRBJ1-3; 7 nucleotides align to TRBD1. J gave up 0 bases and V 4 bases, and 9 bases lay outside the gene matches. The CDR3 covers 17 residues. The germline V gene has CDR1 SEHNR and CDR2 FQNEAQ (reference sequence). CDR3 in DNA: TGTGCCAGCAGCTCTACAAGACAGGGAGCCTCTGGAAACACCATATATTTT. Amino acid sequence: CASSSTRQGASGNTIYF.

This clone was recorded once. The chain carries TRBV5-1 and TRBJ2-1; TRBD2 agrees at 8 bases. The germline gives CDR1 SGHRS, CDR2 YFSETQ. This CDR3 spans 16 amino acids. V lost 1 base, J lost 7 bases, and 10 bases stayed unmatched. CDR3 amino acids: CASSLRMGTSLNEQFF. CDR3 DNA: TGCGCCAGCAGCTTGCGCATGGGGACTAGTCTGAATGAGCAGTTCTTC.